Below, 13 T cell receptor beta chains from the same sample are listed, as sequenced in a study of blood T cell repertoires in COVID-19. The data were produced by immunoSEQ multiplex PCR, yet TCRdb's version contains in-frame clones alone and is incomplete. The repertoire holds roughly 38,000 clones, with about nine tenths as singletons. Sequenced: peripheral blood. The receptors derive from a man aged 70 or older with acute or convalescent COVID-19.

The gene calls are TRBV25-1 and TRBJ2-7, with 8 positions matching TRBD1. This CDR3 has 15 residues. Germline trimming cut 1 base from V and 1 base from J; bases unmatched to any gene: 3. In germline, CDR1 is MGHDK, CDR2 SYGVNS. This chain's CDR3 is CASSELNRGSYEQYF. The CDR3 DNA is TGTGCCAGCAGTGAATTAAACAGGGGGTCCTACGAGCAGTACTTC.

V gene TRBV28 combines with J gene TRBJ1-2; 12 bases match TRBD1. J lost 8 bases, V lost 11 bases, and 12 bases had no gene match. The CDR3 runs 14 residues. In germline, CDR1 is MDHEN, CDR2 SYDVKM. The CDR3 bases are TGTGCCGTCCCTACCGGGACAGGGGGCTGGGGCTACACCTTC. Translated: CAVPTGTGGWGYTF.

In its sample, this clone was seen once. The chain couples TRBV4-2 to TRBJ2-3; 8 bases agree with TRBD2. J was trimmed by 4 bases and V by 3 bases; bases with no gene match: 6. The CDR3 runs 15 residues. Germline CDR1 is LGHNA and CDR2 is YNFKEQ. The CDR3 region is CASSHQAGAADTQYF. In DNA, the CDR3 is TGTGCCAGCAGCCACCAAGCGGGAGCGGCAGATACGCAGTATTTT.

V and J are TRBV10-3 and TRBJ2-3, with 9 bases matching TRBD2. The CDR3 is 15 residues long. The junction had 7 bases not matched to a gene; V was cut back by 4 bases and J by 5 bases. Germline CDR1 is ENHRY and CDR2 is SYGVKD. CDR3 in amino acids: CAISGIAGVKDTQYF. CDR3 nucleotide sequence: TGTGCCATCAGTGGGATAGCGGGAGTCAAAGATACGCAGTATTTT.

The chain carries TRBV3-1 (or the pseudogene TRBV3-2) and TRBJ2-1, with TRBD2 identical over 9 bases. This CDR3 contains 15 residues. Germline CDR1 LGHDT, CDR2 YNNKEL (reference sequence). J lost 4 bases, V lost 1 base, and 2 bases had no gene match. The CDR3 reads CASSQALAGYNEQFF. Written as DNA, the CDR3 is TGTGCCAGCAGCCAAGCACTAGCGGGTTACAATGAGCAGTTCTTC.

The V and J genes are TRBV7-2 and TRBJ2-5, with TRBD1 matching 7 bases. This CDR3 comprises 13 residues. Germline CDR1 SGHTA, CDR2 FQGNSA. Trimming at V came to 3 bases and at J to 5 bases, leaving 3 bases not matched to a gene. CDR3 sequence (DNA): TGTGCCAGCAGCTTCAACAGGGGTGAGACCCAGTACTTC. It is translated as CASSFNRGETQYF. Using reference TRBV7-2 and TRBJ2-5 for the parts outside the CDR3, the full variable domain is GAGVSQSPSNKVTEKGKDVELRCDPISGHTALYWYRQSLGQGLEFLIYFQGNSAPDKSGLPSDRFSAERTGGSVSTLTIQRTQQEDSAVYLCASSFNRGETQYFGPGTRLLVL.

V is TRBV7-2 and J is TRBJ2-2, with no clear D. V gave up 2 bases and J gave up 6 bases, with 4 bases separating them. CDR1 is SGHTA, CDR2 FQGNSA, per germline. The CDR3 has 12 amino acids. In nucleotides, the CDR3 is TGTGCCAGCAGCTTACGCGCCGGGGAGCTGTTTTTT. The encoded protein is CASSLRAGELFF.

J is TRBJ2-2 and V is TRBV20-1; no definite D call. This CDR3 spans 14 amino acids. The germline gives CDR1 DFQATT, CDR2 SNEGSKA (reference sequence). Trimming shortened V by 3 bases and J by 6 bases, and 14 bases separated the two germline ends. CDR3: CSASPTDGPGELFF. The CDR3 coding sequence is TGCAGTGCTAGTCCCACCGATGGGCCCGGGGAGCTGTTTTTT.

This clone appeared once. The chain carries TRBV14 and TRBJ1-6, with no clear D. The CDR3 contains 16 residues. The germline CDR1 and CDR2 sequences are SGHDN and FVKESK. Trimming took 0 bases from V and 9 from J, leaving 15 bases between them. CDR3 DNA sequence: TGTGCCAGCAGCCAAGATTTGGGCGTTGGTGGTTCACCCCTCCACTTT. Protein: CASSQDLGVGGSPLHF.

V is TRBV7-9 and J is TRBJ2-2; no reliable D call. V lost 2 bases and J lost 1, with 14 bases in between. The CDR3 totals 17 residues. Looked up from germline, CDR1 is SEHNR and CDR2 is FQNEAQ (reference sequence). Written as DNA, the CDR3 is TGTGCCAGCAGCTTATTGCCCTGGGCAGGGAACACCGGGGAGCTGTTTTTT. Translation: CASSLLPWAGNTGELFF.

The chain carries TRBV7-9 and TRBJ2-1, with 15 bases fitting TRBD2. The germline V gene has CDR1 SEHNR and CDR2 FQNEAQ (reference sequence). Losses at the gene ends were 10 bases for V and 12 bases for J; bases not matched to a gene: 13. CDR3 length equals 15 residues. In DNA form, the CDR3 reads TGTGCCACCCCCTCGGGGACTAGCGGGAGGAGGCCGCAGTTCTTC. This translates into CATPSGTSGRRPQFF.

This clone was detected once. The genes are TRBV5-6 and TRBJ2-7, with a possible D match to TRBD1 (6 bases). Germline assignment: CDR1 SGHDT and CDR2 YYEEEE. Trimming removed 0 bases at V and 6 bases at J, with 13 bases between. The CDR3 totals 14 residues. DNA for the CDR3: TGTGCCAGCAGCTTGGGGAACAGGGCTGGCGAGCAGTACTTC. This sequence encodes CASSLGNRAGEQYF.

J is TRBJ2-3 and V is TRBV7-2; D perhaps matches TRBD1 (6 bases). Germline CDR1 and CDR2: SGHTA and FQGNSA. The CDR3 length is 14 residues. V was shortened by 1 base and J by 5 bases, with 10 bases between the two germline ends. CDR3 residues: CASSLGGGRDTQYF. The CDR3 coding sequence is TGTGCCAGCAGCTTAGGAGGGGGTCGAGATACGCAGTATTTT.